The 20 T cell receptor beta chains in this list originate from one sample, sequenced in a study of shared clonotypes between healthy human individuals. Naive CD8 populations comprised CD45RO-negative cells positively selected for CCR7, excluding terminally differentiated effector memory CD45RA+ cells. Sequencing used immunoSEQ multiplex PCR; TCRdb keeps in-frame clones, though not all of them. The table shows approximately 2,200,000 clones, with 85% to 95% occurring only once. Source material: naive CD8+ T cells from PBMCs. The receptor source for this set is a man aged 18 to 30 in good health. Some clones in this sample may be carry-over from other donors' samples.

This chain uses TRBV29-1 with TRBJ1-2; no definite D call. V shed 7 bases and J shed 2 bases, with 20 bases lying between them. Germline V gives CDR1 SQVTM, CDR2 ANQGSEA. The CDR3 length is 15 residues. The CDR3 DNA is TGCAGCGCCGGCGGGCTACCCGTAAAGAACTATGGCTACACCTTC. Its protein is CSAGGLPVKNYGYTF.

The gene calls are TRBV25-1 and TRBJ1-5; D is undetermined. The CDR3 totals 12 residues. Germline CDR1 is MGHDK and CDR2 is SYGVNS. V lost 1 base and J 6 bases, leaving 4 bases between the germline ends. The CDR3 reads CASSESGQPQHF. The CDR3 DNA follows: TGTGCCAGCAGTGAATCCGGTCAGCCCCAGCATTTT.

CDR3 bases: TGTGCCAGCAGTGGGGGTCCAGGCGGGCTGAACACTGAAGCTTTCTTT. Its translation is CASSGGPGGLNTEAFF. This sequence joins TRBV25-1 and TRBJ1-1, with no clear D. Trimming left V 4 bases short and J 0 bases short, with 15 bases between. The CDR3 is 16 amino acids. The germline CDR1 and CDR2 sequences are MGHDK and SYGVNS.

This chain links TRBV4-3 with TRBJ2-1; a weak D match, TRBD2 (6 bases). There are 13 residues in the CDR3. Germline CDR1 and CDR2: LGHNA and YSLEER. The germline V and J ends were trimmed by 4 bases and 7 bases, with 11 bases remaining between them. The CDR3 DNA reads TGCGCCAGCAGCCCGGGGACTCGGAATGAGCAGTTCTTC. Translation: CASSPGTRNEQFF.

In its sample, this clone was seen once. This sample also contains other DNA sequences that code for the same CDR3. CDR3: CASSWTGDYEQYF. As DNA, the CDR3 is TGTGCCAGCAGCTGGACAGGGGACTACGAGCAGTACTTC. V usage is TRBV27 and J usage is TRBJ2-7; 9 nucleotides align to TRBD1. The CDR3 covers 13 residues. In germline, CDR1 is MNHEY, CDR2 SMNVEV (reference sequence). Trimming took 6 bases from V and 3 from J; bases not matched to a gene: 3.

The chain combines TRBV7-8 with TRBJ1-1; D gene unclear. Between the trimmed V and J ends, which lost 1 base and 4 bases, there was a span of 10 bases. Germline lookup yields CDR1 SGHVS and CDR2 FQNEAQ. There are 14 residues in the CDR3. The CDR3 reads CASSLDRSATEAFF. Written as DNA, the CDR3 is TGTGCCAGCAGCTTAGACAGATCGGCCACTGAAGCTTTCTTT.

This clone was counted a few times. J is TRBJ1-1 and V is TRBV25-1, with D perhaps TRBD1 (5 bases). V was trimmed by 6 bases and J by 7 bases, leaving 12 bases between them. This CDR3 has 12 residues. The germline CDR1 and CDR2 sequences are MGHDK and SYGVNS. CDR3 loop: CASRTGHLEAFF. The CDR3 DNA reads as TGTGCCAGCAGAACAGGACACCTTGAAGCTTTCTTT.

The chain uses TRBV19 and TRBJ2-7; a weak D match, TRBD2 (6 bases). The CDR3 extends over 16 amino acids. The V gene's germline CDR1 is LNHDA and CDR2 SQIVND (reference sequence). Deletions cut 3 bases from V and 1 base from J, with 16 bases between. The CDR3 DNA follows: TGTGCCAGTAGTATTTTCGGCGGGAAACTATCCTACGAGCAGTACTTC. It is translated as CASSIFGGKLSYEQYF.

This clone came up once. The chain has TRBV28 and TRBJ1-3; D remains ambiguous. V was shortened by 6 bases and J by 7 bases, with 16 bases between the two germline ends. This CDR3 is built from 14 residues. Looked up from germline, CDR1 is MDHEN and CDR2 is SYDVKM. DNA for the CDR3: TGTGCCAGCAGCCCTACCTACCTTGTTAACACCATATATTTT. As protein: CASSPTYLVNTIYF.

CDR3 DNA sequence: TGCGCCAGCAGCTTCCTAGGACAGGGGGCCGTCGGTAACTATGGCTACACCTTC. Protein product: CASSFLGQGAVGNYGYTF. V gene TRBV5-1 combines with J gene TRBJ1-2; 11 bases align to TRBD1. Germline CDR1 SGHRS, CDR2 YFSETQ. The junction had 10 bases not matched to a gene; V was cut back by 2 bases and J by 1 base. The CDR3 extends over 18 amino acids.

The J gene is TRBJ1-3, the V gene TRBV10-3; no clear D gene. Germline V gives CDR1 ENHRY, CDR2 SYGVKD. Trimming pared 0 bases from V and 0 bases from J, leaving 9 bases between. The CDR3 consists of 16 residues. The CDR3 DNA follows: TGTGCCATCAGTGAGTCATACAGAAGCTCTGGAAACACCATATATTTT. Residues: CAISESYRSSGNTIYF.

The chain combines TRBV27 with TRBJ2-3; 8 bases fit TRBD2. The CDR3 has 16 amino acids. Trimming at V came to 1 base and at J to 5 bases, leaving 8 bases not matched to a gene. In germline, CDR1 is MNHEY, CDR2 SMNVEV (reference sequence). The CDR3 DNA follows: TGTGCCAGCAGTTTATTTGGAAGCGGGAGAAGAGATACGCAGTATTTT. Residues: CASSLFGSGRRDTQYF.

The rearrangement uses TRBV27 and TRBJ1-5, with D unresolved. Trimming stripped 1 base from V and 3 bases from J, with 10 bases between. This CDR3 comprises 15 residues. The germline CDR1 and CDR2 sequences are MNHEY and SMNVEV (reference sequence). The CDR3 sequence is CASSLFVQANQPQHF. The CDR3 DNA follows: TGTGCCAGCAGTTTATTTGTCCAGGCCAATCAGCCCCAGCATTTT.

The gene calls are TRBV2 and TRBJ1-1; D is perhaps TRBD1 (6 bases). V was trimmed by 0 bases and J by 0 bases, leaving 8 bases between them. The germline CDR1 and CDR2 sequences are SNHLY and FYNNEI. The CDR3 spans 15 residues. CDR3 in amino acids: CASSEARTVNTEAFF. The CDR3 DNA reads TGTGCCAGCAGTGAAGCCCGGACAGTGAACACTGAAGCTTTCTTT.

The chain joins TRBV14 to TRBJ2-1, with D uncertain. The CDR3 contains 15 residues. The V gene lost 0 bases and the J gene lost 2 bases, with 8 bases spanning the gap. Germline CDR1 SGHDN, CDR2 FVKESK. The CDR3: CASSQDWSAYNEQFF. CDR3 in DNA: TGTGCCAGCAGCCAAGATTGGTCGGCCTACAATGAGCAGTTCTTC.

V usage is TRBV5-1 and J usage is TRBJ1-2, with a possible D match to TRBD1 (6 bases). With 4 bases removed from V and 4 bases from J, the gap between germline ends came to 20 bases. Germline V lookup: CDR1 SGHRS, CDR2 YFSETQ. This CDR3 comprises 16 residues. In nucleotides, the CDR3 is TGCGCCAGCAGCCCAGTAGGGGGGGGCGTCGGCTATGGCTACACCTTC. This encodes CASSPVGGGVGYGYTF.

The chain couples TRBV6-5 to TRBJ2-1; D gene ambiguous. V was trimmed by 0 bases and J by 7 bases, leaving 13 bases between them. This CDR3 spans 15 amino acids. The germline V gene has CDR1 MNHEY and CDR2 SVGAGI. CDR3 in DNA: TGTGCCAGCAGTTACTCTGTATTATTAGGTAATGAGCAGTTCTTC. This translates into CASSYSVLLGNEQFF.

The count of this clone is one. This chain links TRBV27 with TRBJ2-3, with D perhaps matching TRBD2 (6 bases). This CDR3 contains 16 residues. In germline, CDR1 is MNHEY, CDR2 SMNVEV (reference sequence). Trimming left V 5 bases short and J 3 bases short, with 18 bases between. CDR3 loop: CASSPRPRRATDTQYF. The CDR3 nucleotides read TGTGCCAGCAGTCCTAGACCTCGGAGGGCAACAGATACGCAGTATTTT.

V is TRBV7-3 and J is TRBJ2-3; 8 bases agree with TRBD1. This CDR3 is 17 amino acids long. V dropped 5 bases and J dropped 3; count of bases not matched to a gene: 13. Germline CDR1 SGHTA, CDR2 FQGTGA. The CDR3 DNA is TGTGCCAGCAGCCCTAAGCCCTTTGGACAGGGTACAGATACGCAGTATTTT. It specifies CASSPKPFGQGTDTQYF.

The rearrangement joins TRBV15 to TRBJ1-1; no firm D call. From germline, CDR1 is LNHNV and CDR2 YYDKDF (reference sequence). Trimming pared 0 bases from V and 4 bases from J, leaving 9 bases between. The CDR3 spans 14 residues. The CDR3 coding sequence is TGTGCCACCAGCAGAGATCTGCCCCCCACTGAAGCTTTCTTT. The encoded protein is CATSRDLPPTEAFF.